The 30 T cell receptor beta chains given below trace back to one sample, sequenced in a study of blood T cells in healthy people across ages. Next came a second PCR, run for about 7 to 12 cycles, which used a sample-barcoded 5' primer along with a J-beta primer mix. From the 5' RACE reads, TCRdb called clonotypes with MiXCR, one entry per CDR3 protein. Among 540,000 or so distinct CDR3 sequences, 25% to 30% were seen once, and the ten largest hold roughly 20%. The sample consisted of blood. The receptors originated from a woman aged 70-85 years in good health.

This rearrangement joins TRBV6-5 to TRBJ2-1; D gene ambiguous. The germline V gene has CDR1 MNHEY and CDR2 SVGAGI. V dropped 0 bases and J dropped 4 bases, with 13 bases sitting between them. This CDR3 is built from 16 residues. CDR3 bases: TGTGCCAGCAGTTACTCCGGCCACCTGGAGTACAATGAGCAGTTCTTC. It is translated as CASSYSGHLEYNEQFF.

This clonotype was seen only a few times. The chain combines TRBV5-1 with TRBJ2-5, with 11 bases matching TRBD2. The J call is doubtful: the DNA matches TRBJ2-1 better. This CDR3 spans 16 amino acids. Germline V gene data show CDR1 as SGHRS and CDR2 as YFSETQ. CDR3 bases: TGCGCCAGCAGCTTGGACACTAGCGGGGGCTCTCTAGAGCAGTTCTTC. Translating it yields CASSLDTSGGSLEQFF.

J is TRBJ2-5 and V is TRBV29-1; D remains unclear. The length of the CDR3 is 10 residues. Looked up from germline, CDR1 is SQVTM and CDR2 is ANQGSEA. Trimming pared 2 bases from V and 5 bases from J, leaving 3 bases between. The CDR3 coding sequence is TGCAGCGTTGAAACGGAGACCCAGTACTTC. Encoded protein: CSVETETQYF.

On this clonotype itself: At one end the junction does not follow the germline gene, possibly because of a read error. The chain recombines TRBV12-3 or TRBV12-4 with TRBJ2-7; D might be TRBD1 or TRBD2, each matching 5 bases. The length of the CDR3 is 14 residues. DNA for the CDR3: TGTGCCAGCAGTTTCACCGGGGCCCCTCTTGAGCGGTACTTC. As protein: CASSFTGAPLERYF.

This clonotype has a single count. The chain employs TRBV25-1 and TRBJ1-1; the match to TRBD1 covers 8 bases. The junction had 9 bases not matched to a gene; V was cut back by 3 bases and J by 3 bases. The CDR3 is 16 residues long. Per germline, CDR1 MGHDK and CDR2 SYGVNS. The CDR3 DNA follows: TGTGCCAGCAGTGACTCCCACAGGGGGTGGGACACTGAAGCTTTCTTT. Translated: CASSDSHRGWDTEAFF.

The rearrangement uses TRBV20-1 and TRBJ1-2; 7 bases are a match to TRBD1. V shed 3 bases, J shed 6 bases, and the junction held 7 bases outside the gene matches. The germline gives CDR1 DFQATT, CDR2 SNEGSKA (reference sequence). The CDR3 loop spans 13 amino acids. This CDR3 reads CSASKGARDGYTF. The CDR3 bases are TGCAGTGCTAGTAAGGGGGCCAGGGATGGCTACACCTTC.

CDR3 sequence reads: CASSFRGPGDTEAFF. The CDR3 bases are TGCGCCAGCAGCTTCAGGGGACCGGGGGATACTGAAGCTTTCTTT. The rearrangement uses TRBV5-1 and TRBJ1-1, with D perhaps TRBD1 (6 bases). Trimming stripped 2 bases from V and 5 bases from J, with 16 bases between. This CDR3 contains 15 residues. CDR1 is SGHRS, CDR2 YFSETQ, per germline.

This clonotype has a handful of counts. V and J are TRBV15 and TRBJ2-3, with D tentatively TRBD2 (5 bases). In germline, CDR1 is LNHNV, CDR2 YYDKDF (reference sequence). CDR3 length: 15 residues. V was shortened by 1 base and J by 5 bases, with 13 bases between the two germline ends. CDR3 in DNA: TGTGCCACCAGCAGAGGTGGACCTGAGGGAGATACGCAGTATTTT. Protein sequence: CATSRGGPEGDTQYF.

This clonotype occurred a few times. The J gene is TRBJ1-1, the V gene TRBV4-2; D is uncertain. Per the germline V gene, CDR1 is LGHNA and CDR2 is YNFKEQ. V was pared by 0 bases and J by 1 base, with 15 bases between. This CDR3 contains 17 residues. The CDR3 spells CASSQDPGGSRNTEAFF. CDR3 nucleotides: TGTGCCAGCAGCCAAGATCCCGGAGGGTCCCGGAACACTGAAGCTTTCTTT.

This chain links TRBV20-1 with TRBJ1-3; D unresolved. The CDR3 runs 13 residues. Germline V lookup: CDR1 DFQATT, CDR2 SNEGSKA (reference sequence). Between the trimmed V and J ends, which lost 0 bases and 8 bases, there was a span of 11 bases. The CDR3 region has the DNA TGCAGTGCTAGAGATAGCCGGGAGGACACCATATATTTT. This gives the protein CSARDSREDTIYF.

The chain combines TRBV7-2 with TRBJ2-7, with 10 bases identical to TRBD1. Germline loops: CDR1 SGHTA, CDR2 FQGNSA. Germline trimming cut 5 bases from V and 2 bases from J; bases unmatched to any gene: 6. This CDR3 spans 15 amino acids. The CDR3 region has the DNA TGTGCCAGCAGCCTCCAGGGACAGGGGACCTACGAGCAGTACTTC. It yields the protein CASSLQGQGTYEQYF.

J is TRBJ2-6 and V is TRBV5-1; D unclear. CDR1 SGHRS and CDR2 YFSETQ come from the germline V gene. Trimming pared 4 bases from V and 1 base from J, leaving 12 bases between. The CDR3 loop spans 16 amino acids. Written as DNA, the CDR3 is TGCGCCAGCAGCCCCTCAGGCGGATCTGGGGCCAACGTCCTGACTTTC. Protein product: CASSPSGGSGANVLTF.

Only a few counts were recorded for this clonotype. The J gene is TRBJ2-7, the V gene TRBV12-3 or TRBV12-4, with TRBD2 as a possible D gene (5 bases). The CDR3 is 14 amino acids. Trimming took off 3 bases at V and 0 bases at J, with 9 bases between the two ends. CDR3 coding DNA: TGTGCCAGCAGTTTTGGTGACTACTCCTACGAGCAGTACTTC. Residues: CASSFGDYSYEQYF.

The rearrangement uses TRBV18 and TRBJ2-1, with 16 bases aligning to TRBD2. Germline lookup yields CDR1 KGHSH and CDR2 LQKENI. The V and J ends lost 9 bases and 7 bases, in that order; junction bases with no gene match: 9. The CDR3 length is 16 residues. Here the CDR3 reads CASSAGTSGGANEQFF. In nucleotides, the CDR3 is TGTGCCAGTTCGGCCGGGACTAGCGGGGGGGCAAATGAGCAGTTCTTC.

This clonotype was found a few times. V and J are TRBV3-1 and TRBJ1-3, with D possibly matching TRBD1 (5 bases). Deletions cut 4 bases from V and 3 bases from J, with 10 bases between. Germline-derived CDR1 and CDR2 are LGHDT and YNNKEL (reference sequence). The CDR3 is 14 residues long. The CDR3 DNA is TGTGCCAGCAGCCCCCGGGGGGTTGGAAACACCATATATTTT. Translating it yields CASSPRGVGNTIYF.

This clonotype has a handful of counts. V and J are TRBV7-2 and TRBJ2-5, with a possible D match to TRBD1 (7 bases). V lost 4 bases to trimming and J lost 5 bases, with 20 bases between them. The CDR3 runs to 16 residues. Germline lookup yields CDR1 SGHTA and CDR2 FQGNSA. The CDR3: CASSSYYQGGWETQYF. CDR3 coding DNA: TGTGCCAGCAGCTCATATTACCAGGGGGGCTGGGAGACCCAGTACTTC.

This chain links TRBV5-1 with TRBJ2-5, with no clear D. V shed 3 bases and J shed 0 bases, with 12 bases lying between them. The CDR3 contains 15 residues. Germline V gives CDR1 SGHRS, CDR2 YFSETQ. Written as DNA, the CDR3 is TGCGCCAGCAGCTCCCGACCGACGTACCAAGAGACCCAGTACTTC. It specifies CASSSRPTYQETQYF.

V usage is TRBV30 and J usage is TRBJ1-3; D call uncertain. Trimming pared 3 bases from V and 7 bases from J, leaving 7 bases between. Germline assignment: CDR1 GTSNPN and CDR2 SVGIG (reference sequence). The length of the CDR3 is 11 residues. This CDR3 is CAWRFGNTIYF. The CDR3 bases are TGTGCCTGGAGGTTTGGGAACACCATATATTTT.

This clonotype was seen a handful of times. The genes are TRBV6-2 or TRBV6-3 and TRBJ2-3; D call uncertain. Trimming pared 0 bases from V and 8 bases from J, leaving 9 bases between. The CDR3 runs to 13 residues. Germline loops: CDR1 MNHEY, CDR2 SVGEGT. CDR3 region: CASSYSLESTQYF. The CDR3, as DNA: TGTGCCAGCAGTTACTCTCTCGAGAGTACGCAGTATTTT.

The rearrangement joins TRBV7-9 to TRBJ2-7, with 16 bases aligning to TRBD2. The CDR3 loop spans 18 amino acids. Germline loops: CDR1 SEHNR, CDR2 FQNEAQ (reference sequence). J gave up 1 base and V 4 bases, and 7 bases lay outside the gene matches. The CDR3 loop is CASSYAGTSGGGSYEQYF. Here the CDR3 DNA reads TGTGCCAGCAGCTATGCCGGGACTAGCGGGGGGGGGTCCTACGAGCAGTACTTC.

Only a few counts were recorded for this clonotype. The chain links TRBV20-1 to TRBJ1-2; 9 bases map to TRBD1. V lost 5 bases to trimming and J lost 9 bases; unmatched junction nucleotides: 16. Germline CDR1 and CDR2: DFQATT and SNEGSKA (reference sequence). This CDR3 contains 15 residues. The CDR3 reads CSARPGQGIKGRYTF. The CDR3 DNA follows: TGCAGTGCTCGCCCGGGACAGGGAATCAAGGGACGCTACACCTTC.

This chain joins TRBV20-1 and TRBJ2-1; a weak D match, TRBD2 (6 bases). The CDR3 spans 13 residues. Germline V CDR1 and CDR2: DFQATT, SNEGSKA (reference sequence). Trimming took 6 bases from V and 5 from J, leaving 14 bases between them. The CDR3 sequence is CSAGAGQHNEQFF. The CDR3 DNA reads TGCAGTGCGGGAGCGGGTCAACACAATGAGCAGTTCTTC.

In this sample, this clonotype turned up a few times. The chain links TRBV7-9 to TRBJ2-5; weak D call: TRBD1 (5 bases). From germline, CDR1 is SEHNR and CDR2 FQNEAQ (reference sequence). The CDR3 loop spans 15 amino acids. Trimming left V 4 bases short and J 5 bases short, with 17 bases between. CDR3: CASSSTTGSGETQYF. The CDR3 coding sequence is TGTGCCAGCAGCTCCACCACAGGTTCCGGGGAGACCCAGTACTTC.

The CDR3 DNA reads as TGCAGTGCTAGAGGGAGCGGGGGCTGGAATCAGCCCCAGCATTTT. This sequence encodes CSARGSGGWNQPQHF. The rearrangement uses TRBV20-1 and TRBJ1-5, with a weak D call TRBD1 (6 bases). Trimming removed 1 base from V and 4 bases from J, with 14 bases in between. The CDR3 is 15 amino acids. The germline V gene encodes CDR1 DFQATT and CDR2 SNEGSKA (reference sequence).

The chain recombines TRBV5-1 with TRBJ2-1, with TRBD2 matching over 10 bases. This CDR3 contains 18 residues. After removal of 0 bases from V and 4 bases from J, the junction contained 10 bases not matched to a gene. The germline V gene encodes CDR1 SGHRS and CDR2 YFSETQ. CDR3 coding DNA: TGCGCCAGCAGCTTGGGAGGTCTTCCTAGCGGGGGATACAATGAGCAGTTCTTC. This codes for CASSLGGLPSGGYNEQFF.

This chain links TRBV7-9 with TRBJ2-7; possibly TRBD2 for D (5 bases). The CDR3 consists of 13 residues. CDR1 and CDR2 (germline): SEHNR, FQNEAQ (reference sequence). V gave up 8 bases and J gave up 3 bases, with 14 bases separating them. CDR3 region: CASAEERNYEQYF. The DNA for the CDR3 is TGTGCCAGCGCTGAAGAGCGGAACTACGAGCAGTACTTC.

The chain joins TRBV6-5 to TRBJ1-2, with D maybe TRBD1 (5 bases). The CDR3 has 15 amino acids. In germline, CDR1 is MNHEY, CDR2 SVGAGI. Trimming took off 6 bases at V and 6 bases at J, with 20 bases between the two ends. The CDR3 spells CASRVKGGRVDGYTF. The CDR3 DNA reads as TGTGCCAGCAGAGTTAAGGGAGGCAGGGTGGATGGCTACACCTTC.

This clonotype was observed a few times. The genes are TRBV5-5 and TRBJ2-7; D is ambiguous. The V end lost 3 bases, the J end lost 2 bases, and 15 bases lay between the germline ends. Looked up from germline, CDR1 is SGHKS and CDR2 is YYEKEE (reference sequence). This CDR3 is built from 15 residues. The CDR3 spells CASSSIILPTYEQYF. The DNA of the CDR3 is TGTGCCAGCAGCTCCATAATTCTCCCCACCTACGAGCAGTACTTC.

The chain carries TRBV25-1 and TRBJ2-5, with D possibly matching TRBD1 (6 bases). This CDR3 has 17 residues. The germline V gene encodes CDR1 MGHDK and CDR2 SYGVNS. The V gene lost 2 bases and the J gene lost 0 bases, with 16 bases spanning the gap. CDR3 region: CASSEAPGQTYQETQYF. The CDR3 DNA reads as TGTGCCAGCAGTGAAGCACCGGGACAAACGTACCAAGAGACCCAGTACTTC.

As DNA, the CDR3 is TGCGCCAGCAGCGCCGGACAGGGGTCAAATGGCTACACCTTC. It translates to CASSAGQGSNGYTF. The chain employs TRBV5-1 and TRBJ1-2; 9 nucleotides align to TRBD1. Per the germline V gene, CDR1 is SGHRS and CDR2 is YFSETQ. This CDR3 is built from 14 residues. The J segment lost 6 bases and the V segment lost 4 bases, leaving 7 bases of the junction unmatched.